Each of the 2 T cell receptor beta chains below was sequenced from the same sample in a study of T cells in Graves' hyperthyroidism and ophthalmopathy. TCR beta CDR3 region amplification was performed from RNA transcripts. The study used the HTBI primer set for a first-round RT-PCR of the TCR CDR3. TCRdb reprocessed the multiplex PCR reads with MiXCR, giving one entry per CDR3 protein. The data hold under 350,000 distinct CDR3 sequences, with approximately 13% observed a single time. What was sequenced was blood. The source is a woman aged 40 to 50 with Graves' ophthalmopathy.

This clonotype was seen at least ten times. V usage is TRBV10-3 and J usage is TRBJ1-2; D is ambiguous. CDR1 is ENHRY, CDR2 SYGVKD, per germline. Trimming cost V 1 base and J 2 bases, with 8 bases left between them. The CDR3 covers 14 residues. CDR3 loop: CAISEWGGNYGYTF. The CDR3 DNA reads TGTGCCATCAGTGAGTGGGGAGGGAACTATGGCTACACCTTC.

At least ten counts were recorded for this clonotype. The CDR3: CASSFYRDSEAFF. CDR3 coding DNA: TGTGCCAGCAGCTTTTACAGGGACTCTGAAGCTTTCTTT. V and J are TRBV7-2 and TRBJ1-1; a possible D gene is TRBD1 (6 bases). Trimming cost V 3 bases and J 6 bases, with 11 bases left between them. Germline V gene sequence: CDR1 SGHTA, CDR2 FQGNSA. There are 13 residues in the CDR3.